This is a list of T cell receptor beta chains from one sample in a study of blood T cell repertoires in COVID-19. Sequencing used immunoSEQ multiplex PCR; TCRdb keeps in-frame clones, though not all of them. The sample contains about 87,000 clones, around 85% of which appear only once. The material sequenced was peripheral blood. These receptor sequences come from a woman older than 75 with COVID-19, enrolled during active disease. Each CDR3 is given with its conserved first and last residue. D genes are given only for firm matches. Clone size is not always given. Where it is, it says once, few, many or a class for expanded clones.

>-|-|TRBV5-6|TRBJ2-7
TGTGCCAGCAGCGCTGGCCCGCTAGTGTACGAGCAGTACTTC
CASSAGPLVYEQYF
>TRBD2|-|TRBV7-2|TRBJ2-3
TGTGCCAGCAACCCCGGGGGGGGGCGCACAGATACGCAGTATTTT
CASNPGGGRTDTQYF
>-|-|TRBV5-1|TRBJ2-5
TGCGCCAGCAGCGACTGGGGGGGGCTAGAGACCCAGTACTTC
CASSDWGGLETQYF
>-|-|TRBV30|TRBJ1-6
TGTGCCCGCTCCGGGAGCTCCTATAATTCACCCCTCCACTTT
CARSGSSYNSPLHF
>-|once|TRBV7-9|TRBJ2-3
TGTGCCAGCATACGAGCGGCTCGCACAGATACGCAGTATTTT
CASIRAARTDTQYF
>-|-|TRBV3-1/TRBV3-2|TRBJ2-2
TGTGCCAGCAGCCAAGATCAAACGAACACCGGGGAGCTGTTTTTT
CASSQDQTNTGELFF
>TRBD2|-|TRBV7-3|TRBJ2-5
TGTGCCAGCAGCTTATTGCCTAGCGGGACGGTACAAGAGACCCAGTACTTC
CASSLLPSGTVQETQYF
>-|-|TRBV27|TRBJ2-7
TGTGCCAGCAGCTCAGGTGCGGGTTTACCCTACGAGCAGTACTTC
CASSSGAGLPYEQYF
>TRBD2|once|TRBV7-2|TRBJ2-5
TGTGCCAGCAGCTTAGCGCTGGTGGGGGGGCAAGAGACCCAGTACTTC
CASSLALVGGQETQYF
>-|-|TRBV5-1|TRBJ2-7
TGCGCCAGCAGCTTGGGTAGCGACGAGCAGTACTTC
CASSLGSDEQYF
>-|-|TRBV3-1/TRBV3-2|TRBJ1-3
TGTGCCAGCAGCCAAGGGTCTGCAGGTGCTGGAAACACCATATATTTT
CASSQGSAGAGNTIYF
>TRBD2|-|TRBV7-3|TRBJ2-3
TGTGCCAGCAGCTTAATAGCGGGGGGGTTCACAGATACGCAGTATTTT
CASSLIAGGFTDTQYF
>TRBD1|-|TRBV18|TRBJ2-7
TGTGCCAGCTCACCTCCTTATTCGACAGGGGTAGGGCAGTACTTC
CASSPPYSTGVGQYF
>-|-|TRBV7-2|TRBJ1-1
TGTGCCAGCAGCCCCAGAAGGGAGGGCACTGAAGCTTTCTTT
CASSPRREGTEAFF
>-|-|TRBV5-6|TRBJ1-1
TGTGCCAGCAGCCCCGGAGGGCGACTACGAACTGAAGCTTTCTTT
CASSPGGRLRTEAFF
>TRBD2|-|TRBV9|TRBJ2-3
TGTGCCAGCAGCCCACGGACTAGCGGGTACACAGATACGCAGTATTTT
CASSPRTSGYTDTQYF
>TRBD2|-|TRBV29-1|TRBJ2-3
TGCAGCGTCAAACCGGGACTAGCAACAGATACGCAGTATTTT
CSVKPGLATDTQYF
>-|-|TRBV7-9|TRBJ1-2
TGTGCCAGCAGCTTGGCCCTAAAGACGGGAGCGAGTGGCTACACCTTC
CASSLALKTGASGYTF
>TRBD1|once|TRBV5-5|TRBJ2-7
TGTGCCAGGCCCCGGGGACAGTCCTACGAGCAGTACTTC
CARPRGQSYEQYF
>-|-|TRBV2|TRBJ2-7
TGTGCCAGCAGTGAAAGAAGGAGGGATCTCTACGAGCAGTACTTC
CASSERRRDLYEQYF
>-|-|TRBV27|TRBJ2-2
TGTGCCAGCAGTTTAAGGGGCCAGGGGACCTACGCGAACACCGGGGAGCTGTTTTTT
CASSLRGQGTYANTGELFF
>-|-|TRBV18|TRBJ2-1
TGTGCCAGCTCGATAGAGAGGGTAGAGGGTGAGCAGTTCTTC
CASSIERVEGEQFF
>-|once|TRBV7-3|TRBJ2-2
TGTGCCAGCAGTGTTGCAGGGGCGGCCGGGGAGCTGTTTTTT
CASSVAGAAGELFF
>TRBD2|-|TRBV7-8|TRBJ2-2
TGTGCCAGCAGCTTAGCCGGGGGGGGAGTTACCGGGGAGCTGTTTTTT
CASSLAGGGVTGELFF
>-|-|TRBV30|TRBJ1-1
TGTGCCTGGAATAAACAGGTGAACACTGAAGCTTTCTTT
CAWNKQVNTEAFF
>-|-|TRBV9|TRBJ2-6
TGTGCCAGCAGCGATAACAGAGACTCTGGGGCCAACGTCCTGACTTTC
CASSDNRDSGANVLTF
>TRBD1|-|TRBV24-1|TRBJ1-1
TGTGCCACCAGTGAAGGGGGCTGGGCTTTCTTT
CATSEGGWAFF
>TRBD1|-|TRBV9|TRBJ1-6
TGTGCCAGCAGCCAACTTGGACAGGGCGGTTCACCCCTCCACTTT
CASSQLGQGGSPLHF
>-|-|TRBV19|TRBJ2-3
TGTGCCAGTAAGAGGGTCGGGGGAGGCACAGATACGCAGTATTTT
CASKRVGGGTDTQYF
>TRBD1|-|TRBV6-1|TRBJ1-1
TGTGCCAGCAGTGACAGGTGGGACAGGGGCCCCATGAACACTGAAGCTTTCTTT
CASSDRWDRGPMNTEAFF
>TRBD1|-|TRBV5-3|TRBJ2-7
TGTGCCACGGGGACAGGGAACTCCTACGAGCAGTACTTC
CATGTGNSYEQYF
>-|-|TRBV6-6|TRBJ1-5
TGTGCCAGCAGGGGGGGGCATGGTAGCAATCAGCCCCAGCATTTT
CASRGGHGSNQPQHF
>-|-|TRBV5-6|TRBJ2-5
TGTGCCAGCAGCGTTACAGTCCAAGAGACCCAGTACTTC
CASSVTVQETQYF
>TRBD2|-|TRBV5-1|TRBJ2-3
TGCGCCAGCAGCTTGCTAGCGGGATCAGATACGCAGTATTTT
CASSLLAGSDTQYF
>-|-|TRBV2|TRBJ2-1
TGTGCCAGCAGCGGGGGACCCGACAATGAGCAGTTCTTC
CASSGGPDNEQFF
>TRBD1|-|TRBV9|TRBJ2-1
TGTGCCAGCAGCGTCACAGGGGGCAATGAGCAGTTCTTC
CASSVTGGNEQFF
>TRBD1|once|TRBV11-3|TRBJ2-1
TGTGCCAGCAGCCCGGACAGGCTCAATGAGCAGTTCTTC
CASSPDRLNEQFF
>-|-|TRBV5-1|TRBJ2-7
TGCGCCAGCAGCCCCGGACTCTACGAGCAGTACTTC
CASSPGLYEQYF
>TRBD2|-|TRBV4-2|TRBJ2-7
TGTGCCAGCAGCCAAACATTACCGGGACTAGCGGGGGGCAGGGGAGACGAGCAGTACTTC
CASSQTLPGLAGGRGDEQYF
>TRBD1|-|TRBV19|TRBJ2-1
TGTGCCAGTAGTATAGCCTCAGGGGGCGCCTACAATGAGCAGTTCTTC
CASSIASGGAYNEQFF
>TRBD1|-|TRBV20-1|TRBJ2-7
TGCAGTGCTGCCACAGGGGCCGAGCAGTACTTC
CSAATGAEQYF
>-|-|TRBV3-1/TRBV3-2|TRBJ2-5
TGTGCCAGCATCTCCAGGGTGGCTTGGGGAGAGACCCAGTACTTC
CASISRVAWGETQYF
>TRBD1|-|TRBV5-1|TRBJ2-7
TGCGCCAGCAGCAGGACAGGTACTTCCTACGAGCAGTACTTC
CASSRTGTSYEQYF
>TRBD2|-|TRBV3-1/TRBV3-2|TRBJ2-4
TGTGCCAGCAGCCTCCTCGGGGGGACGGGCCTAGCCAAAAACATTCAGTACTTC
CASSLLGGTGLAKNIQYF
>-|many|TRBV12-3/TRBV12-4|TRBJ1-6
TGTGCCAGCAGTTTAGCGCTTGGGCGCCACCTCCACTTT
CASSLALGRHLHF
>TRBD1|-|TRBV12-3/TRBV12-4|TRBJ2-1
TGTGCCAGCACCCGGGACAGGGGTGATGAGCAGTTCTTC
CASTRDRGDEQFF
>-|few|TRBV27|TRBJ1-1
TGTGCCAGCATCCTCGGGGGTGAAGCTTTCTTT
CASILGGEAFF
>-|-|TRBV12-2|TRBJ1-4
TGTGCAAGTCGCTCCAGATACCCGGGAGGTACGGGTAATGAAAAACTGTTTTTT
CASRSRYPGGTGNEKLFF
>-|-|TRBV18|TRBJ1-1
TGTGCCAGCTCACCACTGGCCACCTTGAACACTGAAGCTTTCTTT
CASSPLATLNTEAFF
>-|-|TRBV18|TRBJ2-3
TGTGCCAGCTCACCAGGACAGAGCACAGATACGCAGTATTTT
CASSPGQSTDTQYF
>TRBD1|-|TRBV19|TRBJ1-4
TGTGCCAGTAGTAGGACAGGGGATGAAAAACTGTTTTTT
CASSRTGDEKLFF
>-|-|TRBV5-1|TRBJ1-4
TGCGCCAGCAGCTTGGGGGGTACGGGGGAAAAACTGTTTTTT
CASSLGGTGEKLFF
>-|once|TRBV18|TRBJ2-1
TGTGCCAGCTCACCGGGACTTTACAATGAGCAGTTCTTC
CASSPGLYNEQFF
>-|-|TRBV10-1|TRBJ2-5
TGCGCCAGCAGCGGCGCCTGGGGGGGCGGGCAAGAGACCCAGTACTTC
CASSGAWGGGQETQYF
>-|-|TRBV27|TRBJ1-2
TGTGCCAGCAGTTTCCAGGAAAACTATGGCTACACCTTC
CASSFQENYGYTF
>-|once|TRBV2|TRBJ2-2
TGTGCCAGCATTTGGGATCTAGCGAGAACCGGGGAGCTGTTTTTT
CASIWDLARTGELFF
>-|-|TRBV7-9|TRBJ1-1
TGTGCCAGCAGCCCCCGAGGAGGACTCATGAACACTGAAGCTTTCTTT
CASSPRGGLMNTEAFF
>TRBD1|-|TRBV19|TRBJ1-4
TGTGCCAGTTCGGACAGGGGAGGAAGGACTAATGAAAAACTGTTTTTT
CASSDRGGRTNEKLFF